The entry below describes one T cell receptor beta chain. The target antigen is unknown. Looked up from germline, CDR1 is SGHRS and CDR2 is YFSETQ. The J segment lost 5 bases and the V segment lost 4 bases, leaving 8 bases of the junction unmatched. CDR3 size: 14 residues. The data derive from a study of cytomegalovirus exposure and HLA in healthy donors. Points from the study as a whole: Published work reported that the classifier diagnosed cytomegalovirus status with high specificity and sensitivity. The sole available immune exposure information was CMV serostatus.

PCR involved 60 Vbeta and 13 Jbeta primers. Produced via immunoSEQ multiplex PCR; TCRdb's table is partial and in-frame only. Of about 35,000 clones listed, 75% to 85% are singletons. The rearrangement links TRBV5-1 to TRBJ1-2; 7 bases match TRBD1. Sequences were obtained from PBMCs. The sequence derives from a male donor in good health and CMV-seronegative. The CDR3 DNA follows: TGCGCCAGCAGCCCCGGCGGGACAGAGTATGGCTACACCTTC. This codes for CASSPGGTEYGYTF.